This T cell receptor beta chain was retrieved from a study of cytomegalovirus exposure and HLA in healthy donors. Overall study findings and caveats: It was 150 to 200 TCR beta chains that were listed as cytomegalovirus-associated. The presence/absence work took it that sequencing depth was about the same across donors. Excluded: some indistinguishable V segments such as TRBV6-2 and TRBV6-3.

In regard to this clone: Its antigen is unknown.

The PCR had 60 Vbeta and 13 Jbeta primers. Libraries were prepared by immunoSEQ multiplex PCR; TCRdb keeps only in-frame clonotypes and omits some of them. The table records some 100,000 clones, approximately 84% of them present only once. Trimming left V 2 bases short and J 8 bases short, with 21 bases between. The CDR3 extends over 16 amino acids. Germline assignment: CDR1 SGHDN and CDR2 FVKESK. In nominal health when sampled, donors likely had unrecorded immune exposures nonetheless. Sequencing was done on a sample of PBMCs. This sequence was found in a man between 18 and 29 years old in good health and CMV-seronegative. The chain couples TRBV14 to TRBJ1-2, with no clear D. For the CDR3, the DNA is TGTGCCAGCAGCCAACTCGGAACAGTGGACTACCACGGCTACACCTTC. This encodes CASSQLGTVDYHGYTF.